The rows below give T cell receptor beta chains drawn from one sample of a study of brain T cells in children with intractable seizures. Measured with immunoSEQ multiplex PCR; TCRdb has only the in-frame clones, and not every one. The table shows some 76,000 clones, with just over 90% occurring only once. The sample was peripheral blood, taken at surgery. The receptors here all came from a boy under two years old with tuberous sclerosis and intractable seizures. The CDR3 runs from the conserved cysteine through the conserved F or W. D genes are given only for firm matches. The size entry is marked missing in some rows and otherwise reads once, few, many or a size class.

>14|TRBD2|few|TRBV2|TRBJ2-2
TGTGCCAGCAGTCCGGGACTAGAAGCCGGGGAGCTGTTTTTT
CASSPGLEAGELFF
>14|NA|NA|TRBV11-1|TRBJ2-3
TGTGCCAGCAGCTCCCAGACGGGCACAGATACGCAGTATTTT
CASSSQTGTDTQYF
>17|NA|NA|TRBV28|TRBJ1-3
TGTGCCAGCAGTTTACCGTTCCCCCAGATCTCTGGAAACACCATATATTTT
CASSLPFPQISGNTIYF
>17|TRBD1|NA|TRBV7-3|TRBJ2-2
TGTGCCAGCAGCTTAACCGACAGGGGGCCGAACACCGGGGAGCTGTTTTTT
CASSLTDRGPNTGELFF
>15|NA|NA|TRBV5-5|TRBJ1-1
TGTGCCAGCAGCCCGGAACAAGTTTTAAGGACTGAAGCTTTCTTT
CASSPEQVLRTEAFF
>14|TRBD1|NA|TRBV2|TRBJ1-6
TGTGCCAGCAGTGGGGGGACAGGTAGGTCACCCCTCCACTTT
CASSGGTGRSPLHF
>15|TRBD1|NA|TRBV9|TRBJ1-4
TGTGCCAGCAGCCGTGACAGGGGCCCTAATGAAAAACTGTTTTTT
CASSRDRGPNEKLFF
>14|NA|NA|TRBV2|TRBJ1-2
TGTGCCAGCAGTGAGTATGGGCGGCAGTATGGCTACACCTTC
CASSEYGRQYGYTF
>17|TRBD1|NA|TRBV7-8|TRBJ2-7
TGTGCCAGCAGCTTAGGCGTAGGGACAGTCCAGACCTACGAGCAGTACTTC
CASSLGVGTVQTYEQYF
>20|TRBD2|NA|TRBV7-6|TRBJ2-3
TGTGCCAGCAGCGTCGACCCCGCGCGAGCGGGAGGGCCTGGCACAGATACGCAGTATTTT
CASSVDPARAGGPGTDTQYF
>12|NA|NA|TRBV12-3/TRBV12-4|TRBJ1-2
TGTGCCAGCAGTATAGACAGCTATGGCTACACCTTC
CASSIDSYGYTF
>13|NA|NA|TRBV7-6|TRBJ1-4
TGTGCCAGCAGCTTAGGGGGCAATGAAAAACTGTTTTTT
CASSLGGNEKLFF
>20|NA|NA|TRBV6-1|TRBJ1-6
TGTGCCAGCAGTGAGACCCGGCCGCGGAGGGGGAGCTCCTATAATTCACCCCTCCACTTT
CASSETRPRRGSSYNSPLHF
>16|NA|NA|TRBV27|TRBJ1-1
TGTGCCAGCAGTTTAGGGTGGGGGACACAGAACACTGAAGCTTTCTTT
CASSLGWGTQNTEAFF
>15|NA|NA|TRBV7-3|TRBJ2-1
TGTGCCAGCAGCCCGATGGGGGGGCGCCCCGGTGAGCAGTTCTTC
CASSPMGGRPGEQFF
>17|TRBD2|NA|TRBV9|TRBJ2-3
TGTGCCAGCAGTCACCCGGTCGGGCGGGGGGGCACAGATACGCAGTATTTT
CASSHPVGRGGTDTQYF
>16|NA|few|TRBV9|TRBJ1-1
TGTGCCAGCAGCGTAGTAAAGGGGCTACCGAACACTGAAGCTTTCTTT
CASSVVKGLPNTEAFF
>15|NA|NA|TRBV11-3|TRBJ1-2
TGTGCCAGCAGCCCACTGCGGGGTACGGACTATGGCTACACCTTC
CASSPLRGTDYGYTF
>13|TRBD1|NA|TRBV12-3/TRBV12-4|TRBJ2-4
TGTGCCAGCAGACGACAGGGGGCGGACATTCAGTACTTC
CASRRQGADIQYF
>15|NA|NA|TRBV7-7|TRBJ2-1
TGTGCTAGCAGCTTAGACGCTCCCGGGTACAATGAGCAGTTCTTC
CASSLDAPGYNEQFF
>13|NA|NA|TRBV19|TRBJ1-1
TGTGCCAGTAGCTCAGGGCCGAACACTGAAGCTTTCTTT
CASSSGPNTEAFF
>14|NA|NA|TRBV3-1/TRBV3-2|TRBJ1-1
TGTGCCAGCAGCCTCGGAGACACACACACTGAAGCTTTCTTT
CASSLGDTHTEAFF
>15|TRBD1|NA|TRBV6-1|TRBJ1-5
TGTGCCAGCAGTGAATGGACAGGTACGGGTCAGCCCCAGCATTTT
CASSEWTGTGQPQHF
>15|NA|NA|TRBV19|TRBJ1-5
TGTGCCAGTAGCTGGACTGACAGTTCTTATCAGCCCCAGCATTTT
CASSWTDSSYQPQHF
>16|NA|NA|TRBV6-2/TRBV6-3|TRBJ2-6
TGTGCCAGCAGTTATCACAGGGTATCTGGGGCCAACGTCCTGACTTTC
CASSYHRVSGANVLTF
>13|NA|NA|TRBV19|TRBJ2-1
TGTGCCAGTAATGGCTACTCCTACAATGAGCAGTTCTTC
CASNGYSYNEQFF
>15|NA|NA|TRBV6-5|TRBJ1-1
TGTGCCAGCAGTTACGGGGGCGAGGTTGTGACTGAAGCTTTCTTT
CASSYGGEVVTEAFF
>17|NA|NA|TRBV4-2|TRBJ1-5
TGTGCCAGCAGCCAAGATGAGAGGTCGGCTAGCAATCAGCCCCAGCATTTT
CASSQDERSASNQPQHF
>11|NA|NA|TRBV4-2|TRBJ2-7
TGTGCCAGCAGCCAAGGGAGAGAGCAGTACTTC
CASSQGREQYF
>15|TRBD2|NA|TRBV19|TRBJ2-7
TGTGCCAGTAGTATACTAGCGGGGGGGCCCTACGAGCAGTACTTC
CASSILAGGPYEQYF
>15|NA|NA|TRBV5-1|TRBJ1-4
TGCGCCAGCAGCTCTGGACAGACGATCAATGAAAAACTGTTTTTT
CASSSGQTINEKLFF
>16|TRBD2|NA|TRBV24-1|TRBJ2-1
TGTGCCACCAGTGATCGGACTAGACCCCTAGACAATGAGCAGTTCTTC
CATSDRTRPLDNEQFF
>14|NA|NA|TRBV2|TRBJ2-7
TGTGCCAGCAGTGAAAACGGGGCCACCTACGAGCAGTACTTC
CASSENGATYEQYF
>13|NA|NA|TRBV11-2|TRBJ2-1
TGTGCCAGCAGCGACCCCGGAGGGGGTGAGCAGTTCTTC
CASSDPGGGEQFF
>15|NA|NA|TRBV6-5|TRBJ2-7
TGTGCCAGCAGTTACGTTCCTACAGGACCCTACGAGCAGTACTTC
CASSYVPTGPYEQYF
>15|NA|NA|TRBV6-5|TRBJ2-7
TGTGCCAGCAGAACCGGACAGACCACCTTCTACGAGCAGTACTTC
CASRTGQTTFYEQYF
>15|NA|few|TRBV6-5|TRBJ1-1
TGTGCCAGCAGCCCCGTCGGAGGGATGAACACTGAAGCTTTCTTT
CASSPVGGMNTEAFF
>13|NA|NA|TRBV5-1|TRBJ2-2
TGCGCCAGCAGCTTAAAGAACACCGGGGAGCTGTTTTTT
CASSLKNTGELFF
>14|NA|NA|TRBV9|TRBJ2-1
TGTGCCAGCAGCCCGGCGAATTCCTACAATGAGCAGTTCTTC
CASSPANSYNEQFF
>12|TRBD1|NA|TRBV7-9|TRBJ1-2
TGTGCCAGCCAGGACAGGGACTATGGCTACACCTTC
CASQDRDYGYTF
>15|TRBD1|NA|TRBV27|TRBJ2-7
TGTGCCAGCAGTGATCAGGGGGCCAATCCCCACGAGCAGTACTTC
CASSDQGANPHEQYF
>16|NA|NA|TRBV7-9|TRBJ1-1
TGTGCCAGCAGCGCCCCGCGGGGGGCTTCTGGCACTGAAGCTTTCTTT
CASSAPRGASGTEAFF
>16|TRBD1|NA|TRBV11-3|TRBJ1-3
TGTGCCAGCAGTTCCTACGACAGGGGGACTGGAAACACCATATATTTT
CASSSYDRGTGNTIYF
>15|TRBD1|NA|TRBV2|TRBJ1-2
TGTGCCAGCAGCGTAAGGCGGACAGGGGGATATGGCTACACCTTC
CASSVRRTGGYGYTF
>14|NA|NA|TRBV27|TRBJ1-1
TGTGCCAGCAGTTACCAGGGTGGGTACCCTGAAGCTTTCTTT
CASSYQGGYPEAFF
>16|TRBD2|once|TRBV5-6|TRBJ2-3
TGTGCCAGCAGCTTGACTAGCGGGGGCCCAACAGATACGCAGTATTTT
CASSLTSGGPTDTQYF
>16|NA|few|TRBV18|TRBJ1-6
TGTGCCAGCTCAGCGACTAGCGCGGATCTTAATTCACCCCTCCACTTT
CASSATSADLNSPLHF
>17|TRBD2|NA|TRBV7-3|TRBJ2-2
TGTGCCAGCAGCCTCCTGGCGGGGGGCTCGAACACCGGGGAGCTGTTTTTT
CASSLLAGGSNTGELFF
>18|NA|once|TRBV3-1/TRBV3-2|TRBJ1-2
TGTGCCAGCAGCGGCGACGGGGGTCATATAGACGGCTTCTCTGGCTACACCTTC
CASSGDGGHIDGFSGYTF
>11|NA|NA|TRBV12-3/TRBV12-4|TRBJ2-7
TGTGCCACCAAGGGTTCCTACGAGCAGTACTTC
CATKGSYEQYF
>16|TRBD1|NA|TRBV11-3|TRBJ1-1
TGTGCCAGCAGCTCATATCACAGGGGAGGGAACACTGAAGCTTTCTTT
CASSSYHRGGNTEAFF
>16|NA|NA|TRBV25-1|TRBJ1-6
TGTGCCAGCAGTTTTGGGGCAGGGAGGGATAATTCACCCCTCCACTTT
CASSFGAGRDNSPLHF
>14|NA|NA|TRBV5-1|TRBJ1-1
TGCGCCAGCAGCTTGGCGCGAGAGAACACTGAAGCTTTCTTT
CASSLARENTEAFF
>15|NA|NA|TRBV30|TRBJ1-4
TGTGCCTGGTTAAAAATACAGGGTGGGAATGAAAAACTGTTTTTT
CAWLKIQGGNEKLFF
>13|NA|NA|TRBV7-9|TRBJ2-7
TGTGCCAGCAGCTTGGACAGTTCCTACGAGCAGTACTTC
CASSLDSSYEQYF